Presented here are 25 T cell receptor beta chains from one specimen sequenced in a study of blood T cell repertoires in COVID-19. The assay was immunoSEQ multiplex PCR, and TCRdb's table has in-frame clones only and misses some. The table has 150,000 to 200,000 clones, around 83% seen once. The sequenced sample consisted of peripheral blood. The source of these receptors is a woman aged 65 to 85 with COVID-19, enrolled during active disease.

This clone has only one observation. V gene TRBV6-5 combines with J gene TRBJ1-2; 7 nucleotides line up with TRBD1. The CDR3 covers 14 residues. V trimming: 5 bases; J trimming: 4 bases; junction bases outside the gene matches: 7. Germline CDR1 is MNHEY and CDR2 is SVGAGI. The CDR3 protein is CASSIGQDFYGYTF. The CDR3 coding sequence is TGTGCCAGCAGTATTGGACAGGACTTCTATGGCTACACCTTC.

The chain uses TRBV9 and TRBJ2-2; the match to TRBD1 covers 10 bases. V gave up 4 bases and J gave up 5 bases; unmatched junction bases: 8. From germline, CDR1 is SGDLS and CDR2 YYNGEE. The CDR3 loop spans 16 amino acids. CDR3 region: CASSPQPGQGTGELFF. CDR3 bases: TGTGCCAGCAGCCCCCAGCCGGGACAGGGGACCGGGGAGCTGTTTTTT. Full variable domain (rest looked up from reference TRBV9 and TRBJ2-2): DSGVTQTPKHLITATGQRVTLRCSPRSGDLSVYWYQQSLDQGLQFLIQYYNGEERAKGNILERFSAQQFPDLHSELNLSSLELGDSALYFCASSPQPGQGTGELFFGEGSRLTVL.

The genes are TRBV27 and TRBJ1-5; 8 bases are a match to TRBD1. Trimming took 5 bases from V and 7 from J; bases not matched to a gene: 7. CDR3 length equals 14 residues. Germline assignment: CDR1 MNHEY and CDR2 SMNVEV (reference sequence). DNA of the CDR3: TGTGCCAGCAGTGCACTGGGACAGGTACAGCCCCAGCATTTT. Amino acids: CASSALGQVQPQHF.

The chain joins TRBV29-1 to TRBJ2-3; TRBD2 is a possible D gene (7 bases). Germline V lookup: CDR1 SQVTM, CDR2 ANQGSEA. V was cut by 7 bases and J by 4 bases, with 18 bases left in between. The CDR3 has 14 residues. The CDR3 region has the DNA TGCAGCGCCCCTAGGGGGGGAGTGGCAGATACGCAGTATTTT. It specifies CSAPRGGVADTQYF.

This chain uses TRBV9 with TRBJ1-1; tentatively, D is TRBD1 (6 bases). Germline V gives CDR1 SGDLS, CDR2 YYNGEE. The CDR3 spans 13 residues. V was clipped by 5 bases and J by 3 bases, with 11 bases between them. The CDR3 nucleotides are TGTGCCAGCAGTCTTAGGACAGACACTGAAGCTTTCTTT. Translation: CASSLRTDTEAFF.

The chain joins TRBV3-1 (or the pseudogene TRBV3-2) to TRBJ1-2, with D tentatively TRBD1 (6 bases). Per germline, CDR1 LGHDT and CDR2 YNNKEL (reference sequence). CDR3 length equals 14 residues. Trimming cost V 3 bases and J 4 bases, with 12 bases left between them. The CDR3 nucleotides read TGTGCCAGCAGCCAGTCAGGGGCGATCTATGGCTACACCTTC. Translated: CASSQSGAIYGYTF.

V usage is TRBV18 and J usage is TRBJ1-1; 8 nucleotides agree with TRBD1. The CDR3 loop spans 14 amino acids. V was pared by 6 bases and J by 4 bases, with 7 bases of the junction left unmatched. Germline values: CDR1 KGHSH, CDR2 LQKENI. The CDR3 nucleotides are TGTGCCAGCTCTCCGGACAGGGCAGGCACTGAAGCTTTCTTT. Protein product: CASSPDRAGTEAFF.

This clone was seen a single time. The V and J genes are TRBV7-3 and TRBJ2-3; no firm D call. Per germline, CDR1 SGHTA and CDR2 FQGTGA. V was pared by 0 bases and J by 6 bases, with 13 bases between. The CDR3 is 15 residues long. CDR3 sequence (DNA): TGTGCCAGCAGCTTAACAGCTAGACCCGGTGATACGCAGTATTTT. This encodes CASSLTARPGDTQYF.

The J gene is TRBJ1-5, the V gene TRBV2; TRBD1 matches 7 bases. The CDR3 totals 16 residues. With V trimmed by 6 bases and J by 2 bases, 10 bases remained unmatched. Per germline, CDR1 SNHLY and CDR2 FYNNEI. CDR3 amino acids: CASRIVGTAGNQPQHF. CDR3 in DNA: TGTGCCAGCAGAATCGTCGGGACAGCCGGCAATCAGCCCCAGCATTTT.

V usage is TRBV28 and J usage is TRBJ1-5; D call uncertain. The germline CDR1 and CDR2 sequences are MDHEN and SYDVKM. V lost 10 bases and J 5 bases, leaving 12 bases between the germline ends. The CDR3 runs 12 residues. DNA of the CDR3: TGTGCCACCGGTCCTATGGATCAGCCCCAGCATTTT. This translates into CATGPMDQPQHF. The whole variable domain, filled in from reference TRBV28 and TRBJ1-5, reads DVKVTQSSRYLVKRTGEKVFLECVQDMDHENMFWYRQDPGLGLRLIYFSYDVKMKEKGDIPEGYSVSREKKERFSLILESASTNQTSMYLCATGPMDQPQHFGDGTRLSIL.

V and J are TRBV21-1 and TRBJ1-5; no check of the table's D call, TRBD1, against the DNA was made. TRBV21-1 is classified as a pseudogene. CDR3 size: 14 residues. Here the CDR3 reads CASSKDRVNQPQHF. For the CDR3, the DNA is TGTGCCAGCAGCAAAGACAGGGTAAATCAGCCCCAGCATTTT.

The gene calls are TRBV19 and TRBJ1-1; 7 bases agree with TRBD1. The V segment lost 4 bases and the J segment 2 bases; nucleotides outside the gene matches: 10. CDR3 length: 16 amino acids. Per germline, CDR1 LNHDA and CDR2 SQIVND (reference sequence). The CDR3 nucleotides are TGTGCCAGTAGTAACCTAGGCCGGGACAGCAACACTGAAGCTTTCTTT. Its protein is CASSNLGRDSNTEAFF. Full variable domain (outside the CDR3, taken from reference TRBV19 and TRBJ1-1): DGGITQSPKYLFRKEGQNVTLSCEQNLNHDAMYWYRQDPGQGLRLIYYSQIVNDFQKGDIAEGYSVSREKKESFPLTVTSAQKNPTAFYLCASSNLGRDSNTEAFFGQGTRLTVV.

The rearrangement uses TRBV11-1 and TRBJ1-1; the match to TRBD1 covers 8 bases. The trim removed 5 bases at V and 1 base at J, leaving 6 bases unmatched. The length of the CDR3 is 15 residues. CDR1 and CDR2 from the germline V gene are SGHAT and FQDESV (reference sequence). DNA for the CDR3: TGTGCCAGCAGCATGAGAACAGGGGGGAACACTGAAGCTTTCTTT. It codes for CASSMRTGGNTEAFF.

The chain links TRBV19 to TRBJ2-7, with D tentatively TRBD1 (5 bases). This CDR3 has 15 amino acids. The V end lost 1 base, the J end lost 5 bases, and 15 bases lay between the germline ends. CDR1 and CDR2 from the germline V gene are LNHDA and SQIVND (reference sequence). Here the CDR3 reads CASSIGKLGRDEQYF. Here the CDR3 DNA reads TGTGCCAGTAGTATAGGGAAATTGGGCAGGGACGAGCAGTACTTC.

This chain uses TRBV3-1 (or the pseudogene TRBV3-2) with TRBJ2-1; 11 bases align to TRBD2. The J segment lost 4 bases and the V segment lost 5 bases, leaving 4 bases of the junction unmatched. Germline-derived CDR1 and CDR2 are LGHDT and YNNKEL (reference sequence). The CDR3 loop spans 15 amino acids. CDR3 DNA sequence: TGTGCCAGCAGCAAGGGACTAGCGGTTTACAATGAGCAGTTCTTC. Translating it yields CASSKGLAVYNEQFF.

The CDR3 region has the DNA TGTGCCAGCAGTTTAGGGACTGGTGCTTGGGGCTACACCTTC. This translates into CASSLGTGAWGYTF. The chain joins TRBV28 to TRBJ1-2; D perhaps matches TRBD1 (5 bases). Germline CDR1 reads MDHEN; CDR2 reads SYDVKM. V was pared by 2 bases and J by 8 bases, with 15 bases between. The CDR3 is made up of 14 amino acids.

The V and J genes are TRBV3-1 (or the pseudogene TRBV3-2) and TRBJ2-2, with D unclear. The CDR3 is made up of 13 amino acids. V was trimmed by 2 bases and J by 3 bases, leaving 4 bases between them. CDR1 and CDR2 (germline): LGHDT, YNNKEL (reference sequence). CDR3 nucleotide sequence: TGTGCCAGCAGCCAACTTCACACCGGGGAGCTGTTTTTT. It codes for CASSQLHTGELFF.

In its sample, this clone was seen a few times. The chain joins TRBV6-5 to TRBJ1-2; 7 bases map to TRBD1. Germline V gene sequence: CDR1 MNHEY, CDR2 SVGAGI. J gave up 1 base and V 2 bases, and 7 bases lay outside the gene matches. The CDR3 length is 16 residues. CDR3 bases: TGTGCCAGCAGTTACACGAGGGACAGCTTTAACTATGGCTACACCTTC. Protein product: CASSYTRDSFNYGYTF.

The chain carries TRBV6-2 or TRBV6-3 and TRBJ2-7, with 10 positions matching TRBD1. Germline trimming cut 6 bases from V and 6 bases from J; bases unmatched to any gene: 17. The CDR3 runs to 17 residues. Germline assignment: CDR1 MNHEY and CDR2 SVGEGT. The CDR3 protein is CASSRAGQGVTSSEQYF. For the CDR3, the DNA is TGTGCCAGCAGCCGCGCAGGACAGGGGGTGACTAGTAGCGAGCAGTACTTC.

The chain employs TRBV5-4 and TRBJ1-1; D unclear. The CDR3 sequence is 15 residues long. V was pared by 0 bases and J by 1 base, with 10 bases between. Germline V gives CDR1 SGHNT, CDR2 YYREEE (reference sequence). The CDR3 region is CASSLDVRSNTEAFF. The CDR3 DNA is TGTGCCAGCAGCTTGGATGTCCGTTCGAACACTGAAGCTTTCTTT. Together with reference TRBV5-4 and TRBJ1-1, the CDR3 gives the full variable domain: ETGVTQSPTHLIKTRGQQVTLRCSSQSGHNTVSWYQQALGQGPQFIFQYYREEENGRGNFPPRFSGLQFPNYSSELNVNALELDDSALYLCASSLDVRSNTEAFFGQGTRLTVV.

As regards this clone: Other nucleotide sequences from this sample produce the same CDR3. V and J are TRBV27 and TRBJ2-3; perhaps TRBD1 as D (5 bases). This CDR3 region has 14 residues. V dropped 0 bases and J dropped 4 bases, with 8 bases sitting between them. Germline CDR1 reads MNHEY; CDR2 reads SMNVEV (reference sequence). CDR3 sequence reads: CASSLSQGADTQYF. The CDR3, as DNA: TGTGCCAGCAGTTTATCGCAGGGTGCAGATACGCAGTATTTT.

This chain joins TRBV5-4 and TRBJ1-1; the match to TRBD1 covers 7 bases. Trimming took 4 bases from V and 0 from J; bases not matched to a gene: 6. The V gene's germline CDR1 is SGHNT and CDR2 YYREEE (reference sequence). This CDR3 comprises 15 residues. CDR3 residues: CASSPGQTLNTEAFF. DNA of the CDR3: TGTGCCAGCAGCCCGGGACAGACTTTGAACACTGAAGCTTTCTTT. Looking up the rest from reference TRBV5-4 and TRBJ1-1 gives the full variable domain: ETGVTQSPTHLIKTRGQQVTLRCSSQSGHNTVSWYQQALGQGPQFIFQYYREEENGRGNFPPRFSGLQFPNYSSELNVNALELDDSALYLCASSPGQTLNTEAFFGQGTRLTVV.

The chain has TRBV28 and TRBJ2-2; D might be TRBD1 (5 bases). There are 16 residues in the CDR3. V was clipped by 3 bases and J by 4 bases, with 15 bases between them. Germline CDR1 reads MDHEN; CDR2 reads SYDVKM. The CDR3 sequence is CASSFWTRASTGELFF. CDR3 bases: TGTGCCAGCAGTTTCTGGACCAGGGCTTCCACCGGGGAGCTGTTTTTT.

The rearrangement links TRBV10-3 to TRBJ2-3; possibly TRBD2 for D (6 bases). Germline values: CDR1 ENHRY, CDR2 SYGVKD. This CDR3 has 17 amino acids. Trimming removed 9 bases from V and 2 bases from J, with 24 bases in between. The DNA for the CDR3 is TGTGCCATTCCTGAGGGAGGCACCTGGTATAACACAGATACGCAGTATTTT. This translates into CAIPEGGTWYNTDTQYF.

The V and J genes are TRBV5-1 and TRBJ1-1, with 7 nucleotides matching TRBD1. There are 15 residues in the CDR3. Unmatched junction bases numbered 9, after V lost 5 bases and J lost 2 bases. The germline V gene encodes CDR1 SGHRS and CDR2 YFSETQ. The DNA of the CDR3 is TGCGCCAGCAGTAAAACAGGGGTGGGCAACACTGAAGCTTTCTTT. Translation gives CASSKTGVGNTEAFF. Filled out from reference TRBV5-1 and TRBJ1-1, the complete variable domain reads KAGVTQTPRYLIKTRGQQVTLSCSPISGHRSVSWYQQTPGQGLQFLFEYFSETQRNKGNFPGRFSGRQFSNSRSEMNVSTLELGDSALYLCASSKTGVGNTEAFFGQGTRLTVV.